This is a list of T cell receptor beta chains from one sample in a study of cytomegalovirus exposure and HLA in healthy donors. Using immunoSEQ multiplex PCR, the repertoire was profiled, and TCRdb retains in-frame clones only, with some absent. The data hold about 110,000 clones, with around 80% observed a single time. Sequenced input: PBMCs. All receptors derive from a woman in her thirties or forties in good health and CMV-seronegative. The CDR3 runs from the conserved cysteine through the conserved F or W. Each record gives: CDR3 length, D gene, J gene, clone size, V gene, CDR3 DNA, CDR3 protein. D genes are given only for firm matches. Only some rows state a clone size, as once, few, many or a class for expanded clones.

18,TRBD2,TRBJ2-1,.,TRBV11-2,TGTGCCAGCAGCTCCCCCCGGGGCGGTAGCGGGGAATACAATGAGCAGTTCTTC,CASSSPRGGSGEYNEQFF
16,TRBD2,TRBJ2-3,.,TRBV10-1,TGCGCCAGCAGTGTAGGAGCTAGCGGGAGTCCAGATACGCAGTATTTT,CASSVGASGSPDTQYF
14,TRBD2,TRBJ2-4,few,TRBV6-1,TGTGCCAGCAGCCAGTCCGGGGGGGGAAACATTCAGTACTTC,CASSQSGGGNIQYF
13,.,TRBJ2-7,.,TRBV28,TGTGCCAGCAGTTTAACGGGAGCCTACGAGCAGTACTTC,CASSLTGAYEQYF
13,.,TRBJ1-4,.,TRBV6-5,TGTGCCAGCAGTCCCTCGCCCGGGGAAAAACTGTTTTTT,CASSPSPGEKLFF
12,.,TRBJ2-2,.,TRBV4-2,TGTGCCAGCAGCCATGCGTTAGGGGAGCTGTTTTTT,CASSHALGELFF
13,.,TRBJ2-1,.,TRBV19,TGTGCCAGTAGTATAGCCTCCCGGTATGAGCAGTTCTTC,CASSIASRYEQFF
17,TRBD2,TRBJ2-5,.,TRBV5-6,TGTGCCAGCAGCTTGGCCCGAGGGTGGGGAGGGAGAGAGACCCAGTACTTC,CASSLARGWGGRETQYF
17,.,TRBJ2-7,.,TRBV7-6,TGTGCCAGCAGCTTCTTACTTACAGCTTATGCCCCCAACGAGCAGTACTTC,CASSFLLTAYAPNEQYF
18,.,TRBJ1-1,.,TRBV7-9,TGTGCCAGCAGCTTATTAGCCAGGACGGTTAGGGGGAACACTGAAGCTTTCTTT,CASSLLARTVRGNTEAFF
15,TRBD2,TRBJ2-5,.,TRBV28,TGTGCCAGCAGTTTAAGGGTAGCGGGGGGGGAGACCCAGTACTTC,CASSLRVAGGETQYF
15,.,TRBJ1-2,.,TRBV7-9,TGTTCCAGCAGCTTAGCAGCTGGCGGGACTTATGGCTACACCTTC,CSSSLAAGGTYGYTF
12,.,TRBJ2-3,few,TRBV5-1,TGCGCCAGCGGCGAGGGCACAGATACGCAGTATTTT,CASGEGTDTQYF
11,.,TRBJ2-5,.,TRBV20-1,TGCAGTCCCAGGGGCCAAGAGACCCAGTACTTC,CSPRGQETQYF
14,TRBD2,TRBJ2-7,.,TRBV6-5,TGTGCCAGCAGCCCCGGACTAGCGGGGGGTGAGCAGTACTTC,CASSPGLAGGEQYF
12,TRBD2,TRBJ2-1,.,TRBV7-8,TGTGCCAGCAGCTTTTCCGGGACTAGTCAGTTCTTC,CASSFSGTSQFF
18,TRBD2,TRBJ2-5,.,TRBV7-2,TGTGCCAGCAGCTTAGAGCGGAGGGCTAGCGGGAGAGGCGAGACCCAGTACTTC,CASSLERRASGRGETQYF
14,.,TRBJ1-4,.,TRBV15,TGTGCCACCAGCAGAGATTCGGGTCATGAAAAACTGTTTTTT,CATSRDSGHEKLFF
15,TRBD1,TRBJ2-7,.,TRBV27,TGTGCCAGCAGCAAGACCGGGACAGGGTTATACGAGCAGTACTTC,CASSKTGTGLYEQYF
14,.,TRBJ1-1,.,TRBV4-3,TGCGCCAGCAGCCAGGCCGACGGGGGACTTAAAGCTTTCTTT,CASSQADGGLKAFF
13,.,TRBJ1-2,once,TRBV18,TGTGCCAGCTCACCAGGCCAGAACAATGGCTACACCTTC,CASSPGQNNGYTF
13,.,TRBJ1-5,.,TRBV7-6,TGTGCCAGCAGCCCCCGGACACTTCAGCCCCAGCATTTT,CASSPRTLQPQHF
16,.,TRBJ2-7,.,TRBV28,TGTGCCAGCAGTTCGAACCGACCTGACAACTCCTACGAGCAGTACTTC,CASSSNRPDNSYEQYF
14,TRBD1,TRBJ1-2,.,TRBV18,TGTGCCAGCTCACTATCACAGGGGAAGTATGGCTACACCTTC,CASSLSQGKYGYTF
17,.,TRBJ2-3,.,TRBV13,TGTGCCAGCAGCCCATCATATACGACAGCTAGCACAGATACGCAGTATTTT,CASSPSYTTASTDTQYF
16,TRBD2,TRBJ2-5,.,TRBV19,TGTGCCAGTAGTTCCGGACTAGCGGGGGCCAAAGAGACCCAGTACTTC,CASSSGLAGAKETQYF
15,.,TRBJ2-7,.,TRBV9,TGTGCCAGCAGCGTAGAAGAGGGCGCTTACTACGAGCAGTACTTC,CASSVEEGAYYEQYF
15,.,TRBJ2-2,.,TRBV7-2,TGTGCCAGCAGCCTCAGGGTAGCGAACACCGGGGAGCTGTTTTTT,CASSLRVANTGELFF
13,.,TRBJ2-2,.,TRBV9,TGTGCCAGCAGCGTCATTAACACCGGGGAGCTGTTTTTT,CASSVINTGELFF